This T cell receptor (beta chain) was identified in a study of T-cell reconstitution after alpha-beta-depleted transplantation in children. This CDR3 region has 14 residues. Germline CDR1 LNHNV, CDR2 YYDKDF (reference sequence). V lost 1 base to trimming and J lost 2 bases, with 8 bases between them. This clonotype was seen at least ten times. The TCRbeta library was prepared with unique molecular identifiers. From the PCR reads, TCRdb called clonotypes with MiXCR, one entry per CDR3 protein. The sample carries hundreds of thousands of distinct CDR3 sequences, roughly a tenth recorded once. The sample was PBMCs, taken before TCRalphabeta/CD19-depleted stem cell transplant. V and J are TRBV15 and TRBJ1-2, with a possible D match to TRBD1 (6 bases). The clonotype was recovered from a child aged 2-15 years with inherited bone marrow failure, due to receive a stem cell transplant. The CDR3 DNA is TGTGCCACCAGCAGAGGGGGGGCCAACTATGGCTACACCTTC. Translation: CATSRGGANYGYTF.